This T cell receptor beta chain came from a study of monozygotic twins with cystic fibrosis. Study results and caveats: Monozygotic CF twin pairs shared significantly more nucleotide-identical clonotypes than unrelated CF individuals did. Age, concordance and disease severity did not associate with shared CDR3 numbers.

Data came from immunoSEQ multiplex PCR; TCRdb stores just in-frame clones and leaves some out. The sample has some 32,000 clones; around 96% are singletons. CDR1 and CDR2 from the germline V gene are GTSNPN and SVGIG (reference sequence). This CDR3 spans 13 amino acids. Germline trimming cut 7 bases from V and 1 base from J; bases unmatched to any gene: 6. This clone was picked up a small number of times. The antigen remains unidentified. The specimen was blood. This sequence originates from a girl aged 2 to 9 with cystic fibrosis. This chain connects TRBV30 to TRBJ1-1; 7 nucleotides match TRBD1. DNA of the CDR3: TGTGCCTCACGGGGACAGCCGAACACTGAAGCTTTCTTT. Translated: CASRGQPNTEAFF.